This paragraph covers one TCR beta chain sequence. Its antigen has not been determined. No base qualities exist here, and no much larger clone lies one base off it. The sample originates from a study of radiation and T cells in renal cell carcinoma (dated by TCRdb to the early 2020s). For context, the study as a whole: A total of under 60 samples underwent TCR beta sequencing, made up of roughly 26 tumors and about 27 peripheral blood samples. The final blood draw was performed at 4 weeks after radiation, at the same time as nephrectomy. A total of 4,016,671 unique CDR3 nucleotide sequences, encoding 2.7 million or so unique CDR3 amino acid sequences, were found across all 53 samples.

The germline V gene gives CDR1 as LGHNA and CDR2 as YSLEER. Reading from cysteine to phenylalanine, the CDR3 counts 14 amino acids. Just CDR3 DNA is preserved here, 42 bases in frame from base 1. V was cut back by 4 bases and J by 2 bases, leaving a gap of 11 bases between them. Explained via the paper, the time point label denotes: blood 4 weeks post-SBRT, at nephrectomy. This specimen's treatment or condition label, per the study, means: 15 Gy SBRT to primary tumor, nephrectomy 4 weeks later. Samples came from a clinical trial, in which primary renal cell carcinomas received 15 Gy stereotactic body radiation therapy followed by nephrectomy 4 weeks later. Serial peripheral blood from radiation-treated patients was sampled at baseline, 2 weeks and 4 weeks after SBRT to track tumor-enriched clonotypes. All patients had renal cell carcinoma with clear cell pathology. Genomic DNA for TCR sequencing was prepared using the QIAamp DNA Blood Mini Kit (Qiagen). Only samples passing all quality control checks were included in the analyses.

The immunoSEQ kit was used, according to the manufacturer's recommendations, to generate TCR beta libraries from genomic DNA. For library preparation, a first multiplex PCR was performed with proprietary primers, followed by a second PCR in which unique barcodes were added, and bead cleanups were performed after each round. A positive control reaction and a negative control reaction, both provided in the kit, were run with every batch of samples. The final libraries were assessed on an Agilent 4200 TapeStation D1000 ScreenTape, pooled by volume, and quantified by qPCR. An Illumina NextSeq500 fitted with a MidOutput 150-cycle cartridge performed the sequencing, running 156 Read1 cycles and 15 Index1 cycles with the kit's custom primers. The pooled library was loaded at 1.0 pM, and around 18% PhiX control was spiked in. Per the original workflow: Vendor-processed data were analyzed in R, and a clonotype was defined as all T cells sharing the same CDR3 nucleotide sequence. For clone abundance analyses, frequencies were normalized to the 10,000 most abundant clones in each sample. Public T cell clones, which averaged fewer than five per sample, were excluded before analysis. A difference in abundance of at least 32-fold between compartments was used to define tumor-enriched and baseline blood-enriched clonotypes. A beta-binomial differential abundance model was used to identify clonotypes that expanded or contracted between blood time points. Tumor-blood repertoire similarity was measured with the Baroni-Urbani and Buser coefficient, and group comparisons used two-tailed Wilcoxon tests in R. TCRdb carries this immuneACCESS record with in-frame sequences only. Its versions omit some clonotypes, under half of them owing to an unresolved V gene in the studies checked, with the rest unexplained. V, J and clone size derive from that table, while D and trimming were established from the DNA sequence. The sample table lists roughly 64,000 clones, 65% to 80% of them with a count of one. The ten largest clones add up to less than 8% of the sample.

Summary of the overall study and its limitations: Because the trial had a single-armed design, the trial could not examine how radiation dose or scheduling affected the TCR repertoire. Dynamics of the blood repertoire were not tracked past 4 weeks after treatment. Because pretreatment tumor biopsies were not available, the baseline intratumoral presence of clonotypes could not be determined. Top tumor clonotypes rose in blood from baseline to 2 weeks post-radiation, then contracted by 4 weeks, suggesting transient expansion of tumor-resident clones.

The specimen was blood, collected from a patient whose treatment included radiotherapy and nephrectomy. This TCR was recovered from a man aged 55 to 70 with renal cell carcinoma. The chain joins TRBV4-3 to TRBJ1-1, with TRBD1 perhaps the D gene, on 5 matching bases. The DNA is TGCGCCAGCAGCCCCACGGGGCGTAACACTGAAGCTTTCTTT. It is translated as CASSPTGRNTEAFF.